The present T cell receptor (beta chain) was sequenced within a study of human T cells and chemical hapten exposure. Unique molecular identifiers were affixed to discrete cDNA molecules within the library. As processed by the authors: Sample TCR counts, which ranged from about 23,224 to 700,000, had a median of 95,638. TCRdb fed the RACE reads into MiXCR, producing one record per CDR3 protein. The V and J calls shown here were made by TCRdb, not taken from the authors' results. The sample contains some 340,000 distinct CDR3 sequences, approximately 6.3% of which appear only once. The V end was cut by 5 bases, the J end by 3 bases, with 3 bases between. Germline V CDR1 and CDR2: DFQATT, SNEGSKA (reference sequence). This CDR3 has 10 residues. This clonotype has only a few counts. The time point here: patch test 1, 2 weeks after DPC sensitization. Treatment defined: therapeutic diphenylcyclopropenone sensitization with weekly scalp DPC.

The TCR was taken from a woman aged 18-35 years with alopecia areata. Some clones in this sample may be carry-over from other donors' samples. The material sequenced was whole blood, taken in connection with sensitization to the hapten diphenylcyclopropenone (DPC). J is TRBJ2-3 and V is TRBV20-1; no clear D gene. Here the CDR3 DNA reads TGCAGTGCTGGTACAGATACGCAGTATTTT. Protein: CSAGTDTQYF.